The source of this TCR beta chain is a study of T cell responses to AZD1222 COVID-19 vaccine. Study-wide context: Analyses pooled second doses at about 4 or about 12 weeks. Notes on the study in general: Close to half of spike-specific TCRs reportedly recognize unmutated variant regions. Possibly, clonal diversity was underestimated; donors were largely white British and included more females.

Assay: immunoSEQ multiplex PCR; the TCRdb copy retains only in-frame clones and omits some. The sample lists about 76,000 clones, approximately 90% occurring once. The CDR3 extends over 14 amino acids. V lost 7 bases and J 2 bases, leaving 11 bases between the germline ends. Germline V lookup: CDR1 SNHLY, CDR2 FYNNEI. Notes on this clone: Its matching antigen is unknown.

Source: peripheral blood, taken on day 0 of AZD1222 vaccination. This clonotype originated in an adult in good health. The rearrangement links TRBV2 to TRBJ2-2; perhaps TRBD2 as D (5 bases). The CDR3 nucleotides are TGTGCCAGCACTAGCCAGGTCAACACCGGGGAGCTGTTTTTT. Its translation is CASTSQVNTGELFF.